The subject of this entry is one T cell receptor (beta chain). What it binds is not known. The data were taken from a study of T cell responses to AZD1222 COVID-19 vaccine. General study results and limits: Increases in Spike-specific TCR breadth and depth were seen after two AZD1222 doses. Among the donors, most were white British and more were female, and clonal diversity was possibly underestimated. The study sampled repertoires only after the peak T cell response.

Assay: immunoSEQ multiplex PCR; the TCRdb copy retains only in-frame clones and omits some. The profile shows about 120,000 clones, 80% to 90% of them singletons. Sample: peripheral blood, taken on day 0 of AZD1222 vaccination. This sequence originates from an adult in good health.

Here the CDR3 DNA reads TGCGCCAGCAGCTCTGGACAGGGTGGTCAGCCCCAGCATTTT. Translation gives CASSSGQGGQPQHF. The J gene is TRBJ1-5, the V gene TRBV5-1, with 8 bases lining up with TRBD1. Germline V CDR1 and CDR2: SGHRS, YFSETQ. The CDR3 consists of 14 residues. Germline trimming cut 3 bases from V and 6 bases from J; bases unmatched to any gene: 5.